This TCR beta chain derives from a study of shared clonotypes between healthy human individuals. Findings and caveats of the study: The study generally estimated greater richness for naive than memory subsets.

Clones were read by immunoSEQ multiplex PCR, and TCRdb kept only the in-frame ones, dropping some. The sample has 1.4 million to 1.5 million clones; roughly 96% are singletons. Germline V gene lookup returns CDR1 ENHRY and CDR2 SYGVKD. CDR3 size: 13 residues. Trimming stripped 2 bases from V and 4 bases from J, with 8 bases between. As to this clone: Antigen specificity is unknown.

The rearrangement uses TRBV10-3 and TRBJ1-2; D gene unclear. The sequenced sample consisted of naive CD4+ T cells sorted from blood. Regarding subset: CD45RA+ positively selected. The TCR sequence derives from a man aged 25-45 years in good health. The CDR3 protein is CAISEPGLYGYTF. CDR3 bases: TGTGCCATCAGTGAGCCCGGCCTCTATGGCTACACCTTC.